This T cell receptor (beta chain) is from a study of T cell repertoires in cytomegalovirus infection. The overall study: Both a matching HLA type and CMV infection were indicated by public TCR beta signatures.

Study observations and caveats: There were HLA-C-restricted CMV-specific TCR beta clonotypes dominating the ex vivo response. Frequencies of public TCR beta families were cumulated, and this identified carriers of CMV plus the relevant HLA.

This clonotype occurred a few times. The antigen is undetermined. CDR3 length equals 15 residues. V was pared by 3 bases and J by 0 bases, with 10 bases between. Looked up from germline, CDR1 is MGHRA and CDR2 is YSYEKL. Each CDR3 protein gets one entry after TCRdb re-called the reads with MiXCR. The sample carries under 850,000 distinct CDR3 sequences, about 40% recorded once. Sequencing was carried out using PBMCs. The source is a human donor in good health (CMV status not recorded). Some clones in this sample may be carry-over from other donors' samples. The rearrangement uses TRBV4-1 and TRBJ2-3; D not resolved. CDR3 amino acids: CASSQDDLSTDTQYF. CDR3 in DNA: TGCGCCAGCAGCCAGGATGACTTAAGCACAGATACGCAGTATTTT.